A single sample is the source of the 28 T cell receptor beta chains below, sequenced in a study of T cell responses to AZD1222 COVID-19 vaccine. Measured with immunoSEQ multiplex PCR; TCRdb has only the in-frame clones, and not every one. The sample includes about 130,000 clones, 91% of them seen just once. This specimen was peripheral blood, taken on day 0 of AZD1222 vaccination. These receptors were taken from an adult in good health.

The rearrangement links TRBV7-9 to TRBJ2-7; TRBD1 or TRBD2 may be the D gene (6 bases each). The CDR3 covers 14 residues. CDR1 is SEHNR, CDR2 FQNEAQ, per germline (reference sequence). V shed 5 bases and J shed 7 bases, with 18 bases lying between them. CDR3 loop: CASSTGGQMAEQYF. In nucleotides, the CDR3 is TGTGCCAGCAGCACCGGGGGCCAAATGGCGGAGCAGTACTTC.

The V call is TRBV14, the J call TRBJ2-7; D remains unclear. The CDR3 is 13 amino acids. The germline V gene has CDR1 SGHDN and CDR2 FVKESK. With 1 base removed from V and 3 bases from J, the gap between germline ends came to 7 bases. The CDR3 spells CASSQGSSYEQYF. CDR3 sequence (DNA): TGTGCCAGCAGCCAAGGAAGCAGCTACGAGCAGTACTTC.

This rearrangement joins TRBV6-5 to TRBJ2-3; no reliable D call. This CDR3 region has 13 residues. CDR1 and CDR2 (germline): MNHEY, SVGAGI. Deletions cut 3 bases from V and 4 bases from J, with 8 bases between. The DNA of the CDR3 is TGTGCCAGCAGTTATGGACCCGCAGATACGCAGTATTTT. The encoded protein is CASSYGPADTQYF.

The CDR3 region is CASSQGHYNSPLHF. The CDR3 nucleotides read TGCGCCAGCAGCCAGGGACACTATAATTCACCCCTCCACTTT. V and J are TRBV4-3 and TRBJ1-6; weak D call: TRBD1 (6 bases). V was pared by 3 bases and J by 3 bases, with 6 bases between. Germline values: CDR1 LGHNA, CDR2 YSLEER. The CDR3 has 14 amino acids.

The genes are TRBV19 and TRBJ2-3, with 11 bases fitting TRBD2. The germline CDR1 and CDR2 sequences are LNHDA and SQIVND (reference sequence). The CDR3 is 16 residues long. With 5 bases clipped from V and 3 bases from J, the junction kept 7 bases outside the gene matches. The CDR3 reads CASSSTSGSLTDTQYF. CDR3 DNA sequence: TGTGCCAGTAGTTCAACTAGCGGGAGCTTAACAGATACGCAGTATTTT.

Regarding this clone: The sample contains more than one DNA sequence encoding this CDR3. The chain recombines TRBV30 with TRBJ1-6, with 9 positions matching TRBD1. V shed 3 bases, J shed 7 bases, and the junction held 4 bases outside the gene matches. CDR3 size: 14 residues. Germline-derived CDR1 and CDR2 are GTSNPN and SVGIG (reference sequence). As DNA, the CDR3 is TGTGCCTGGAGCATAGGACAGGGGAATTCACCCCTCCACTTT. Translated: CAWSIGQGNSPLHF.

The chain has TRBV5-1 and TRBJ2-2; TRBD2 matches 8 bases. The V gene's germline CDR1 is SGHRS and CDR2 YFSETQ. Losses at the gene ends were 7 bases for V and 1 base for J; bases not matched to a gene: 9. The CDR3 length is 16 residues. CDR3 DNA sequence: TGCGCCAGCCTGCCGGGGCTAGCGGGGAACACCGGGGAGCTGTTTTTT. Translation gives CASLPGLAGNTGELFF.

The gene calls are TRBV19 and TRBJ1-1; possibly TRBD1 for D (6 bases). The CDR3 is 14 amino acids. V shed 1 base and J shed 1 base, with 7 bases lying between them. Germline lookup yields CDR1 LNHDA and CDR2 SQIVND (reference sequence). CDR3 loop: CASSIGTENTEAFF. CDR3 bases: TGTGCCAGTAGTATAGGGACAGAGAACACTGAAGCTTTCTTT.

This clone came up once. The CDR3 loop reads CASSLGQGLEQYF. CDR3 bases: TGTGCCAGCAGCTTAGGACAGGGGTTGGAGCAGTACTTC. This sequence joins TRBV7-6 and TRBJ2-7; 8 bases map to TRBD1. The CDR3 contains 13 residues. Germline CDR1 and CDR2: SGHVS and FNYEAQ. Trimming at V came to 1 base and at J to 7 bases, leaving 3 bases not matched to a gene.

This clone was counted between two and nine times. The chain employs TRBV29-1 and TRBJ1-6, with D hard to call. Trimming removed 5 bases at V and 7 bases at J, with 12 bases between. The CDR3 extends over 13 amino acids. The V gene's germline CDR1 is SQVTM and CDR2 ANQGSEA. CDR3 loop: CSVQVEINSPLHF. CDR3 sequence (DNA): TGCAGCGTTCAGGTGGAGATCAATTCACCCCTCCACTTT.

V is TRBV5-1 and J is TRBJ2-3, with 7 nucleotides matching TRBD2. The V and J ends lost 0 bases and 4 bases, in that order; junction bases with no gene match: 8. There are 16 residues in the CDR3. The germline gives CDR1 SGHRS, CDR2 YFSETQ. The CDR3: CASSLGTSGGADTQYF. CDR3 nucleotides: TGCGCCAGCAGCTTGGGGACTAGTGGCGGGGCAGATACGCAGTATTTT.

V is TRBV5-1 and J is TRBJ1-4, with D unclear. CDR1 SGHRS and CDR2 YFSETQ come from the germline V gene. The germline V and J ends were trimmed by 5 bases and 7 bases, with 15 bases remaining between them. The CDR3 consists of 14 residues. DNA of the CDR3: TGCGCCAGCAGAAACGACGGAGGAGGTGAAAAACTGTTTTTT. It translates to CASRNDGGGEKLFF.

CDR3: CASSLGLAGASSYEQYF. In DNA form, the CDR3 reads TGTGCCAGCAGCCTCGGACTAGCGGGAGCGAGCTCCTACGAGCAGTACTTC. The chain couples TRBV7-2 to TRBJ2-7; 13 bases are a match to TRBD2. CDR1 and CDR2 (germline): SGHTA, FQGNSA. With 5 bases clipped from V and 0 bases from J, the junction kept 7 bases outside the gene matches. The length of the CDR3 is 17 residues.

The chain links TRBV7-2 to TRBJ2-7; TRBD2 might be the D (6 bases). V shed 5 bases and J shed 0 bases, with 8 bases lying between them. CDR1 and CDR2 (germline): SGHTA, FQGNSA. This CDR3 contains 13 residues. CDR3 nucleotides: TGTGCCAGCAGCCGGGGGTCCTCCTACGAGCAGTACTTC. Its translation is CASSRGSSYEQYF.

This chain uses TRBV6-5 with TRBJ2-5, with 11 positions matching TRBD1. The length of the CDR3 is 12 residues. With V trimmed by 9 bases and J by 4 bases, 1 base remained unmatched. CDR1 and CDR2 (germline): MNHEY, SVGAGI. The CDR3 nucleotides are TGTGCCAGGGGGACAGGGGGAGAGACCCAGTACTTC. It translates to CARGTGGETQYF.

CDR3 DNA: TGTGCCAGCAGCTTATTTAGGCCGGCCTCTGGAAACACCATATATTTT. It encodes CASSLFRPASGNTIYF. The chain employs TRBV7-9 and TRBJ1-3; D is unresolved. CDR1 and CDR2 from the germline V gene are SEHNR and FQNEAQ (reference sequence). V lost 2 bases and J 0 bases, leaving 11 bases between the germline ends. The CDR3 loop spans 16 amino acids.

V is TRBV5-5 and J is TRBJ1-4, with D perhaps matching TRBD1 (5 bases). The V end lost 0 bases, the J end lost 2 bases, and 17 bases lay between the germline ends. CDR3 length: 18 amino acids. The germline V gene has CDR1 SGHKS and CDR2 YYEKEE (reference sequence). The CDR3 region is CASSLGGLVGVTNEKLFF. The CDR3 bases are TGTGCCAGCAGCTTGGGGGGCCTCGTTGGAGTGACTAATGAAAAACTGTTTTTT. The entire variable domain, with the rest obtained from reference TRBV5-5 and TRBJ1-4, is as follows: DAGVTQSPTHLIKTRGQQVTLRCSPISGHKSVSWYQQVLGQGPQFIFQYYEKEERGRGNFPDRFSARQFPNYSSELNVNALLLGDSALYLCASSLGGLVGVTNEKLFFGSGTQLSVL.

The chain uses TRBV5-4 and TRBJ2-7; 11 positions agree with TRBD2. This CDR3 is 18 amino acids long. Trimming removed 0 bases from V and 4 bases from J; junction bases left unmatched: 12. The germline V gene encodes CDR1 SGHNT and CDR2 YYREEE (reference sequence). The DNA of the CDR3 is TGTGCCAGCAGCTTGGGACGGGTAGCGGGAGGGCCGGGGTACGAGCAGTACTTC. It yields the protein CASSLGRVAGGPGYEQYF.

This chain joins TRBV7-9 and TRBJ1-5, with D unclear. The CDR3 has 12 residues. V was pared by 1 base and J by 5 bases, with 3 bases between. The germline V gene encodes CDR1 SEHNR and CDR2 FQNEAQ (reference sequence). CDR3: CASSLGDQPQHF. CDR3 DNA: TGTGCCAGCAGCTTAGGTGATCAGCCCCAGCATTTT.

The chain carries TRBV6-2 or TRBV6-3 and TRBJ1-1; no firm D call. Germline V gene lookup returns CDR1 MNHEY and CDR2 SVGEGT. The length of the CDR3 is 12 residues. V was pared by 2 bases and J by 7 bases, with 8 bases between. The CDR3 DNA follows: TGTGCCAGCAGTTACCTGCGGTTTGAAGCTTTCTTT. It translates to CASSYLRFEAFF.

The table lists this clone with a count of one. The rearrangement joins TRBV13 to TRBJ2-2; weak D call: TRBD1 (6 bases). This CDR3 spans 14 amino acids. The V gene lost 5 bases and the J gene lost 4 bases, with 11 bases spanning the gap. Germline V gene lookup returns CDR1 PRHDT and CDR2 FYEKMQ (reference sequence). CDR3 sequence reads: CASSLDRSTGELFF. For the CDR3, the DNA is TGTGCCAGCAGCCTCGACAGGTCCACCGGGGAGCTGTTTTTT.

V usage is TRBV19 and J usage is TRBJ1-6, with 9 nucleotides matching TRBD1. V lost 4 bases, J lost 10 bases, and 17 bases stayed unmatched. The CDR3 length is 18 residues. CDR1 LNHDA and CDR2 SQIVND come from the germline V gene (reference sequence). The CDR3 bases are TGTGCCAGTAGTAAAACCCCACAGGGGGCGGCGGGTGCCTCACCCCTCCACTTT. Its protein is CASSKTPQGAAGASPLHF.

The V gene is TRBV5-4, the J gene TRBJ2-3; no firm D call. Germline CDR1 and CDR2: SGHNT and YYREEE (reference sequence). The CDR3 runs 13 residues. Trimming took 4 bases from V and 2 from J, leaving 8 bases between them. The CDR3 region has the DNA TGTGCCAGCAGCGTAGATATCACAGATACGCAGTATTTT. It yields the protein CASSVDITDTQYF.

The rearrangement links TRBV29-1 to TRBJ1-4, with TRBD1 identical over 7 bases. Germline CDR1 reads SQVTM; CDR2 reads ANQGSEA. This CDR3 spans 13 amino acids. V lost 5 bases to trimming and J lost 3 bases; unmatched junction nucleotides: 3. CDR3 sequence: CSVTGVSNEKLFF. CDR3 nucleotides: TGCAGCGTTACAGGGGTATCTAATGAAAAACTGTTTTTT. The variable domain in full, with the rest retrieved from reference TRBV29-1 and TRBJ1-4, is SAVISQKPSRDICQRGTSLTIQCQVDSQVTMMFWYRQQPGQSLTLIATANQGSEATYESGFVIDKFPISRPNLTFSTLTVSNMSPEDSSIYLCSVTGVSNEKLFFGSGTQLSVL.

The rearrangement joins TRBV7-9 to TRBJ2-1; 7 bases agree with TRBD2. The CDR3 runs to 15 residues. V gave up 7 bases and J gave up 5 bases; unmatched junction bases: 11. Germline loops: CDR1 SEHNR, CDR2 FQNEAQ (reference sequence). The CDR3 sequence: CASTDPRTRDNEQFF. The CDR3, as DNA: TGTGCCAGCACCGATCCCAGGACTAGAGACAATGAGCAGTTCTTC.

The rearrangement joins TRBV9 to TRBJ1-1; D might be TRBD1 (6 bases). Trimming cost V 3 bases and J 1 base, with 13 bases left between them. Looked up from germline, CDR1 is SGDLS and CDR2 is YYNGEE. This CDR3 is 15 amino acids long. CDR3 DNA: TGTGCCAGCAGCGCCCCGGGACACAGGAACACTGAAGCTTTCTTT. Encoded protein: CASSAPGHRNTEAFF.

The chain employs TRBV7-8 and TRBJ2-4; TRBD2 matches 9 bases. Germline loops: CDR1 SGHVS, CDR2 FQNEAQ. The CDR3 is made up of 19 amino acids. V shed 5 bases, J shed 7 bases, and the junction held 21 bases outside the gene matches. Written as DNA, the CDR3 is TGTGCCAGCAGCCACAACAGTATGCGGGAGGGTCTTTCCCAGAACATTCAGTACTTC. It yields the protein CASSHNSMREGLSQNIQYF. Based on the CDR3 plus reference TRBV7-8 and TRBJ2-4, the full variable domain is GAGVSQSPRYKVAKRGQDVALRCDPISGHVSLFWYQQALGQGPEFLTYFQNEAQLDKSGLPSDRFFAERPEGSVSTLKIQRTQQEDSAVYLCASSHNSMREGLSQNIQYFGAGTRLSVL.

The chain employs TRBV10-1 and TRBJ1-5; D may be TRBD1 (5 bases). Germline lookup yields CDR1 WNHNN and CDR2 SYGVQD (reference sequence). V was cut by 6 bases and J by 1 base, with 7 bases left in between. The CDR3 runs 13 residues. CDR3: CASRGDSNQPQHF. In DNA, the CDR3 is TGCGCCAGCAGGGGGGACAGCAATCAGCCCCAGCATTTT.